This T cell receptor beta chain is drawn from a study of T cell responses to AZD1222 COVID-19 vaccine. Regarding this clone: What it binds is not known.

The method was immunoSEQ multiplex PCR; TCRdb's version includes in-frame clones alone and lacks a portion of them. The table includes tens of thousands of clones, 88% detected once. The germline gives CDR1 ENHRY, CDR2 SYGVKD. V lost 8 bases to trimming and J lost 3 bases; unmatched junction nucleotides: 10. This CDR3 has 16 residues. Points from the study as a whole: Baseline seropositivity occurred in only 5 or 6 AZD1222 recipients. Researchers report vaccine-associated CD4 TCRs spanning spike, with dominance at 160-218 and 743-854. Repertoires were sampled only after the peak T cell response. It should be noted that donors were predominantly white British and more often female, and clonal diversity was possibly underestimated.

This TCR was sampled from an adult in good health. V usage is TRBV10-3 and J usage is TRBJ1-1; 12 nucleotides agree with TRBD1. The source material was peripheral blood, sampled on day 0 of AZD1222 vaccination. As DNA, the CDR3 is TGTGCCATCGGCTCGGGACAGGGGGCTGGGGACACTGAAGCTTTCTTT. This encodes CAIGSGQGAGDTEAFF.